This TCR beta chain derives from a study of blood T cells in healthy people across ages. Combining a sample-barcoded 5' primer with a J-beta primer mix, a second PCR ran for about 7 to 11 cycles. From the 5' RACE reads, TCRdb called clonotypes with MiXCR, one entry per CDR3 protein. The data contain more than 800,000 distinct CDR3 sequences, 40% to 50% of them singletons. The people who gave samples were healthy Caucasians from Russia, aged 6 to 90. CDR3 size: 18 residues. CDR1 SGHRS and CDR2 YFSETQ come from the germline V gene. Trimming shortened V by 4 bases and J by 5 bases, and 27 bases separated the two germline ends.

The V call is TRBV5-1, the J call TRBJ2-5; a possible D gene is TRBD1 (6 bases). This sequence originates from a woman aged 60-70 years in good health. Input material: blood. CDR3 DNA sequence: TGCGCCAGCAGCCCCACCCGCCTACATAGGGGGACGTTGGAGACCCAGTACTTC. It codes for CASSPTRLHRGTLETQYF.